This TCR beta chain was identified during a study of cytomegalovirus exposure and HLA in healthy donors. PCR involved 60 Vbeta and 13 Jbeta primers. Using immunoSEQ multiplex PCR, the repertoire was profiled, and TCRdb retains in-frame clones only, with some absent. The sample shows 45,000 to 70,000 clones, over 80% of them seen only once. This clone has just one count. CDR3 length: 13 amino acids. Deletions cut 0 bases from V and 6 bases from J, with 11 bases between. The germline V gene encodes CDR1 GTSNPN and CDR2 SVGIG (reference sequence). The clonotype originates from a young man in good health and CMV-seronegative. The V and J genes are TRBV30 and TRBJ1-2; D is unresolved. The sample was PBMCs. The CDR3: CAWSVGSKDGYTF. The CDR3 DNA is TGTGCCTGGAGTGTGGGGAGCAAGGATGGCTACACCTTC.